This TCR beta chain was documented in a study of OX40 agonist ivuxolimab in advanced cancers. About the full investigation: Ivuxolimab was a fully human IgG2 agonistic monoclonal antibody targeting the costimulatory receptor OX40 (CD134). The paper covers the monotherapy dose-escalation part of the phase I ivuxolimab trial, which included N ≈ 50 patients. Partial responses were achieved by three dose-escalation patients, of whom one had hepatocellular carcinoma and two had cutaneous melanoma. Patients were allowed to have had prior anti-PD-1, anti-PD-L1 or anti-CTLA-4 therapy, and 40% of the dose-escalation patients had been treated with checkpoint inhibitors. Among the 50 to 55 dose-escalation patients, about 20 had hepatocellular carcinoma, about 15 melanoma, 9 renal cell carcinoma and 9 head and neck cancer. Intravenous ivuxolimab was administered to patients every 2 weeks at six dose levels: 0.01, 0.1, 0.3, 1.5, 3 and 10 mg/kg. The purpose of peripheral TCRbeta sequencing was to test whether ivuxolimab changed TCR sequence diversity and led to clonal T-cell expansion. In the dose-escalation cohort, 82.7% of patients were male, and the mean age was around 60 years, with a range of roughly 20 to 80. Here is what the overall study found, with its caveats: Partial responders in the 0.1-3.0 mg/kg groups had among the lowest normalized peripheral clonal expansion, especially among CD8+ T cells. After ivuxolimab, expanded clones were on average more numerous among CD8+ T cells than among CD4+ T cells. Clonal expansion of both CD4+ and CD8+ blood T cells was observed from baseline to week 6 at doses 0.1 to 3.0 mg/kg. Low levels of normalized T-cell clonal expansion were also seen in some patients who did not respond. The antigen specificity of the peripheral T cells that underwent clonal expansion was not determined.

The trial excluded patients who had a history of autoimmune disease or were on systemic immunosuppression. Peripheral blood for TCR sequencing was collected from all dose cohorts at baseline, on cycle 4 day 1, and on cycle 7 day 1. Samples came from an open-label, multicenter, first-in-human phase I dose-escalation trial of ivuxolimab. The trial enrolled adults with locally advanced or metastatic head and neck squamous cell, hepatocellular, melanoma or renal cell carcinoma. Before TCR sequencing, CD4+ T cells and CD8+ T cells were sorted from peripheral blood as separate populations. As to this clone: The specificity of this receptor is unknown. Base quality data are lacking; no much larger clone is found one base away.

For sequencing of the TCRbeta CDR3 region, genomic DNA was extracted from the sorted cells. TCRbeta CDR3 regions were sequenced using the immunoSEQ Assay. TCRdb stores this immuneACCESS table with in-frame sequences only. Part of the clones is absent; in the studies checked, under half of the shortfall reflects unresolved V genes, and no reason is known for the rest. In this sample the table shows about 67,000 clones, approximately 90% of which occur a single time. The ten top clones hold around 2.2% of the sample. The sequences come from CD4+ or CD8+ T cells sorted from blood, collected in a trial of the OX40 agonist ivuxolimab. This clonotype originated in an adult with an advanced solid tumor such as melanoma, head and neck, liver or kidney cancer.

The CDR3: CASSFGTALDLKQYF. The sequence in DNA is TGTGCCAGCAGCTTTGGGACAGCACTTGACCTGAAGCAGTATTTT. The sequence joins TRBV11-3 to TRBJ2-3; 7 bases in the middle match TRBD1. The CDR3 measures 15 amino acids from cysteine to phenylalanine. Solely the CDR3 DNA is kept, with 45 bases framed from the first base. Trimming accounts for 3 bases at V and 11 bases at J, while the number of junction bases matched to no gene is 14. The germline V gene gives CDR1 as SGHNT and CDR2 as YENEEA.